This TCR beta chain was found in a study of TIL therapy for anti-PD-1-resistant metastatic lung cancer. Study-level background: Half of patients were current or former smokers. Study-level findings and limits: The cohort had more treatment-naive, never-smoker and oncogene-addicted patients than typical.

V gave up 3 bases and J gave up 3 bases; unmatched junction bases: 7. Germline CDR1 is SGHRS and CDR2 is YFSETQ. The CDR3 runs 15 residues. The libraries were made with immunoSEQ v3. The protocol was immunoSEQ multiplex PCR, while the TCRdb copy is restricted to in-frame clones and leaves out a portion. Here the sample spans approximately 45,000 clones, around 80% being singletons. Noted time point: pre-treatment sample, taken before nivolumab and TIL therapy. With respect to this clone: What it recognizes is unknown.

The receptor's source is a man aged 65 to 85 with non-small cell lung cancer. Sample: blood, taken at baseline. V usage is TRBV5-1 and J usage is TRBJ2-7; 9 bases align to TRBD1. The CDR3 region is CASSYPGQGVYEQYF. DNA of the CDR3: TGCGCCAGCAGCTATCCGGGACAGGGCGTCTACGAGCAGTACTTC.